Shown below are 32 T cell receptor beta chains from a single sample sequenced in a study of T cell responses to AZD1222 COVID-19 vaccine. Sequencing used immunoSEQ multiplex PCR; TCRdb keeps in-frame clones, though not all of them. Counted here are just over 80,000 clones, 85% to 90% occurring once; the ten biggest clones make up 5.7%. Sequences were derived from peripheral blood, sampled on day 0 of AZD1222 vaccination. The receptors come from an adult in good health.

This chain joins TRBV7-9 and TRBJ2-7; 12 nucleotides line up with TRBD2. The CDR3 is 23 amino acids. Germline CDR1 SEHNR, CDR2 FQNEAQ (reference sequence). V shed 5 bases, J shed 3 bases, and the junction held 29 bases outside the gene matches. The CDR3 is CASSIAQAPSGGVVESGYYEQYF. As DNA, the CDR3 is TGTGCCAGCAGCATCGCCCAGGCGCCTAGCGGGGGGGTGGTGGAAAGTGGTTACTACGAGCAGTACTTC.

The chain couples TRBV6-4 to TRBJ1-5; no reliable D call. Germline CDR1 reads MRHNA; CDR2 reads SNTAGT. The CDR3 runs to 13 residues. V was cut by 4 bases and J by 3 bases, with 7 bases left in between. This chain's CDR3 is CASSVGPNQPQHF. The CDR3 coding sequence is TGTGCCAGCAGTGTAGGCCCCAATCAGCCCCAGCATTTT.

The chain recombines TRBV20-1 with TRBJ2-7; D is undetermined. The CDR3 totals 11 residues. Germline V gene data show CDR1 as DFQATT and CDR2 as SNEGSKA (reference sequence). V lost 8 bases, J lost 3 bases, and 11 bases lay in between. As DNA, the CDR3 is TGCAGTTCCCCGGACGGCTACGAGCAGTACTTC. It specifies CSSPDGYEQYF.

This chain connects TRBV2 to TRBJ2-5; D call uncertain. The V gene lost 7 bases and the J gene lost 5 bases, with 5 bases spanning the gap. The germline gives CDR1 SNHLY, CDR2 FYNNEI. This CDR3 is 10 amino acids long. The CDR3 coding sequence is TGTGCCAGCATGGGGGAGACCCAGTACTTC. Its translation: CASMGETQYF.

V gene TRBV7-9 combines with J gene TRBJ2-3; D gene ambiguous. V was trimmed by 3 bases and J by 5 bases, leaving 6 bases between them. CDR1 SEHNR and CDR2 FQNEAQ come from the germline V gene (reference sequence). This CDR3 contains 12 residues. The CDR3 coding sequence is TGTGCCAGCAGCTTGTCTATAGATACGCAGTATTTT. It codes for CASSLSIDTQYF.

The V gene is TRBV28, the J gene TRBJ2-1, with TRBD2 identical over 8 bases. The V gene end was trimmed by 2 bases and the J gene end by 3 bases; junction bases not matched to a gene: 6. This CDR3 contains 16 residues. Per germline, CDR1 MDHEN and CDR2 SYDVKM. The CDR3 nucleotides are TGTGCCAGCAGTTTAATCAGCGGGGGCCACTACAATGAGCAGTTCTTC. It translates to CASSLISGGHYNEQFF.

This clone came up once. The chain uses TRBV7-8 and TRBJ1-1; D not certain. CDR3 length: 12 amino acids. CDR1 is SGHVS and CDR2 is FQNEAQ in the germline V gene. V was cut by 5 bases and J by 11 bases, with 15 bases left in between. As DNA, the CDR3 is TGTGCCAGCAGCCCACGGACCCTGGGGGCTTTCTTT. It is translated as CASSPRTLGAFF. Drawing the rest from reference TRBV7-8 and TRBJ1-1, the complete variable domain is GAGVSQSPRYKVAKRGQDVALRCDPISGHVSLFWYQQALGQGPEFLTYFQNEAQLDKSGLPSDRFFAERPEGSVSTLKIQRTQQEDSAVYLCASSPRTLGAFFGQGTRLTVV.

The chain joins TRBV24-1 to TRBJ2-2, with D unresolved. This CDR3 has 14 residues. Germline V lookup: CDR1 KGHDR, CDR2 SFDVKD. With 3 bases removed from V and 6 bases from J, the gap between germline ends came to 10 bases. CDR3: CATSDTVSSGELFF. The CDR3 nucleotides are TGTGCCACCAGTGATACAGTAAGCTCCGGGGAGCTGTTTTTT.

The CDR3 DNA follows: TGTGCCAGCAGTCCACGCCCTTGGGACACCAATTCACCCCTCCACTTT. Its translation is CASSPRPWDTNSPLHF. The V gene is TRBV6-2 or TRBV6-3, the J gene TRBJ1-6; D perhaps matches TRBD1 (6 bases). The CDR3 has 16 amino acids. Trimming shortened V by 5 bases and J by 7 bases, and 18 bases separated the two germline ends. From germline, CDR1 is MNHEY and CDR2 SVGEGT.

V gene TRBV7-6 combines with J gene TRBJ2-2; the match to TRBD2 covers 7 bases. The germline gives CDR1 SGHVS, CDR2 FNYEAQ. The CDR3 runs to 16 residues. The junction had 7 bases not matched to a gene; V was cut back by 4 bases and J by 2 bases. CDR3 nucleotide sequence: TGTGCCAGCAGCTCTCCGGGGGGTCTTAACACCGGGGAGCTGTTTTTT. Translated, it gives CASSSPGGLNTGELFF.

This chain joins TRBV29-1 and TRBJ2-3; 11 nucleotides align to TRBD2. The CDR3 consists of 12 residues. CDR1 and CDR2 (germline): SQVTM, ANQGSEA. CDR3 DNA sequence: TGCGGGACTAGCGGTTCAGGGGATACGCAGTATTTT. It yields the protein CGTSGSGDTQYF.

V gene TRBV5-1 combines with J gene TRBJ2-7; D gene uncertain. CDR1 is SGHRS and CDR2 is YFSETQ in the germline V gene. The CDR3 extends over 12 amino acids. V gave up 0 bases and J gave up 5 bases, with 6 bases separating them. DNA of the CDR3: TGCGCCAGCAGCTTGGACAGCCACGAGCAGTACTTC. Translated: CASSLDSHEQYF.

The J gene is TRBJ1-2, the V gene TRBV7-2, with D possibly matching TRBD1 (6 bases). V lost 1 base to trimming and J lost 2 bases, with 20 bases between them. The germline V gene has CDR1 SGHTA and CDR2 FQGNSA. This CDR3 has 18 residues. In DNA form, the CDR3 reads TGTGCCAGCAGCTTAGTTCCGGGCGACAGGAGTTTAAACTATGGCTACACCTTC. Protein product: CASSLVPGDRSLNYGYTF.

This clone showed up just a few times. The chain joins TRBV11-2 to TRBJ1-4; 8 positions agree with TRBD1. The ends lost 4 bases at V and 0 bases at J; junction bases unmatched: 4. Germline V gives CDR1 SGHAT, CDR2 FQNNGV. The CDR3 is 16 residues long. CDR3 nucleotides: TGTGCCAGCAGCTCGGGGGACAGGACAACTAATGAAAAACTGTTTTTT. Translating it yields CASSSGDRTTNEKLFF.

V usage is TRBV12-3 or TRBV12-4 and J usage is TRBJ1-2, with 7 positions matching TRBD1. Trimming removed 7 bases from V and 8 bases from J; junction bases left unmatched: 7. This CDR3 region has 12 residues. The CDR3 nucleotides are TGTGCCAGCAACGACAGGGTTGGGGGCTACACCTTC. Protein product: CASNDRVGGYTF.

In DNA, the CDR3 is TGTGCCAGCTCACCGAACGGACAGGGGGCGTCAGTTGAAGCTTTCTTT. This codes for CASSPNGQGASVEAFF. The J gene is TRBJ1-1, the V gene TRBV18; 11 bases map to TRBD1. Germline CDR1 and CDR2: KGHSH and LQKENI. The CDR3 runs 16 residues. V shed 3 bases and J 7 bases; nucleotides not matched to a gene: 10.

This chain joins TRBV30 and TRBJ1-5; 10 nucleotides align to TRBD1. This CDR3 spans 14 amino acids. Germline CDR1 is GTSNPN and CDR2 is SVGIG (reference sequence). In DNA, the CDR3 is TGTGCTGCGACAGGGGGCTATAGCAATCAGCCCCAGCATTTT. The encoded protein is CAATGGYSNQPQHF.

The chain links TRBV5-1 to TRBJ2-3, with TRBD1 as a possible D gene (5 bases). The ends were cut back, 4 bases at V and 3 bases at J, with 15 bases in the middle. The CDR3 runs to 15 residues. From germline, CDR1 is SGHRS and CDR2 YFSETQ. CDR3 sequence: CASSRQNLITDTQYF. CDR3 nucleotides: TGCGCCAGCAGCCGACAGAATTTGATAACAGATACGCAGTATTTT.

The V gene is TRBV7-3, the J gene TRBJ1-1; D remains unclear. Trimming cost V 1 base and J 5 bases, with 11 bases left between them. The CDR3 runs to 14 residues. CDR1 is SGHTA, CDR2 FQGTGA, per germline. Here the CDR3 reads CASSLMMAKTEAFF. CDR3 bases: TGTGCCAGCAGCTTAATGATGGCTAAGACTGAAGCTTTCTTT.

The chain couples TRBV29-1 to TRBJ2-2, with 7 bases identical to TRBD2. V was pared by 6 bases and J by 1 base, with 2 bases of the junction left unmatched. This CDR3 is 13 amino acids long. Germline V gene data show CDR1 as SQVTM and CDR2 as ANQGSEA. DNA for the CDR3: TGCAGCGTGAGCGGGGAGAACACCGGGGAGCTGTTTTTT. Its translation: CSVSGENTGELFF.

J is TRBJ1-1 and V is TRBV20-1, with D tentatively TRBD1 (5 bases). The germline gives CDR1 DFQATT, CDR2 SNEGSKA (reference sequence). Trimming shortened V by 6 bases and J by 8 bases, and 13 bases separated the two germline ends. The CDR3 consists of 11 residues. The CDR3: CSADEGQEAFF. The CDR3, as DNA: TGCAGTGCCGACGAGGGGCAAGAAGCTTTCTTT.

V and J are TRBV9 and TRBJ2-5, with D possibly matching TRBD2 (7 bases). Germline loops: CDR1 SGDLS, CDR2 YYNGEE. The germline V and J ends were trimmed by 4 bases and 5 bases, with 15 bases remaining between them. There are 14 residues in the CDR3. CDR3 in DNA: TGTGCCAGCAGCAACTCGGGGGGCGGGGAGACCCAGTACTTC. Its translation: CASSNSGGGETQYF.

The genes are TRBV27 and TRBJ2-7, with 9 bases identical to TRBD1. The CDR3 is made up of 14 amino acids. The germline V gene encodes CDR1 MNHEY and CDR2 SMNVEV (reference sequence). J was trimmed by 6 bases and V by 9 bases; bases with no gene match: 12. DNA of the CDR3: TGTGCCAGTCGAAACGACAGGGGGAACGGCGAGCAGTACTTC. It specifies CASRNDRGNGEQYF.

The CDR3 loop reads CASSSEQNTEAFF. The CDR3 nucleotides are TGTGCCAGCAGTTCCGAACAGAACACTGAAGCTTTCTTT. The chain couples TRBV6-5 to TRBJ1-1; D unresolved. CDR1 and CDR2 (germline): MNHEY, SVGAGI. The V end was cut by 4 bases, the J end by 1 base, with 7 bases between. The CDR3 sequence is 13 residues long.

In DNA, the CDR3 is TGTGCCTGGAGTGTACAGTATAATTCACCCCTCCACTTT. It yields the protein CAWSVQYNSPLHF. The V and J genes are TRBV30 and TRBJ1-6; D not resolved. Trimming removed 0 bases from V and 4 bases from J, with 4 bases in between. The CDR3 loop spans 13 amino acids. From germline, CDR1 is GTSNPN and CDR2 SVGIG (reference sequence).

The rearrangement joins TRBV6-5 to TRBJ1-2; 8 bases are a match to TRBD1. From germline, CDR1 is MNHEY and CDR2 SVGAGI. The junction had 12 bases not matched to a gene; V was cut back by 7 bases and J by 5 bases. The CDR3 contains 15 residues. The CDR3 here is CASTDRGGKEYGYTF. The CDR3 nucleotides read TGTGCCAGCACCGACAGGGGAGGAAAAGAGTATGGCTACACCTTC.

The chain couples TRBV12-3 or TRBV12-4 to TRBJ1-1, with D unclear. Trimming removed 2 bases from V and 7 bases from J, with 11 bases in between. The length of the CDR3 is 13 residues. CDR3 coding DNA: TGTGCCAGCAGTTTAAGTAGGCGTGTTGAAGCTTTCTTT. Translated, it gives CASSLSRRVEAFF.

The chain carries TRBV5-1 and TRBJ2-7; 7 nucleotides line up with TRBD1. This CDR3 is 15 amino acids long. The V gene's germline CDR1 is SGHRS and CDR2 YFSETQ. Germline trimming cut 0 bases from V and 3 bases from J; bases unmatched to any gene: 6. The CDR3 region is CASSLERGGGYEQYF. The CDR3 DNA is TGCGCCAGCAGCTTGGAAAGAGGGGGCGGCTACGAGCAGTACTTC.

The chain is built from TRBV27 and TRBJ1-6; D uncertain. CDR3 size: 13 residues. V dropped 1 base and J dropped 7 bases, with 5 bases sitting between them. The germline V gene has CDR1 MNHEY and CDR2 SMNVEV (reference sequence). As DNA, the CDR3 is TGTGCCAGCAGTTTATTTGGGAATTCACCCCTCCACTTT. It translates to CASSLFGNSPLHF.

The chain combines TRBV6-2 or TRBV6-3 with TRBJ2-2, with TRBD2 matching 16 bases. Trimming cost V 5 bases and J 6 bases; bases outside gene matches: 3. CDR1 is MNHEY and CDR2 is SVGEGT in the germline V gene. The CDR3 is 16 amino acids. As DNA, the CDR3 is TGTGCCAGCAGTGGGACTAGCGGGGGGGCCGCCGGGGAGCTGTTTTTT. Translating it yields CASSGTSGGAAGELFF.

The genes are TRBV5-8 and TRBJ1-2, with D hard to call. CDR1 is SGHTS and CDR2 is YDEGEE in the germline V gene. The CDR3 extends over 15 amino acids. Trimming pared 1 base from V and 4 bases from J, leaving 14 bases between. The CDR3 here is CASSLRYFPPYGYTF. CDR3 sequence (DNA): TGTGCCAGCAGCTTGCGGTATTTCCCTCCCTATGGCTACACCTTC.

The chain recombines TRBV15 with TRBJ1-1; 11 nucleotides align to TRBD1. The germline V gene has CDR1 LNHNV and CDR2 YYDKDF (reference sequence). The CDR3 has 15 residues. Trimming at V came to 8 bases and at J to 1 base, leaving 6 bases not matched to a gene. This CDR3 is CATGTGGRWNTEAFF. DNA of the CDR3: TGTGCCACCGGGACAGGGGGTAGATGGAACACTGAAGCTTTCTTT.